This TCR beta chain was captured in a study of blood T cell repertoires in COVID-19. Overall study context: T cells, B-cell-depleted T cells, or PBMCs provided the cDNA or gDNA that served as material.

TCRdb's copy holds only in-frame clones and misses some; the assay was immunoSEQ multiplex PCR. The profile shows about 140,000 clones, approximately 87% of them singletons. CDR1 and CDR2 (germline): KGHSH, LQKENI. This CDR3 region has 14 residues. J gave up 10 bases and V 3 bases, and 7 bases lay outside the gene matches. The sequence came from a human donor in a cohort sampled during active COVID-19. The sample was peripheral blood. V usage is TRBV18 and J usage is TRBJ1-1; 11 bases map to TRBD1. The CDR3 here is CASSPGQGARVAFF. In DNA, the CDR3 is TGTGCCAGCTCACCCGGACAGGGGGCGCGAGTAGCTTTCTTT.